Reported below is one T cell receptor beta chain. Its antigen is still unknown. TCRdb independently ran MiXCR on the RACE reads; one entry per CDR3 protein. In the table there are tens of thousands of distinct CDR3 sequences, about 11% of which are singletons. CDR3 length: 14 residues. The trim removed 5 bases at V and 4 bases at J, leaving 6 bases unmatched. Looked up from germline, CDR1 is SGHTA and CDR2 is FQGNSA. Indicated time point: patch test 2, 6 weeks after DPC sensitization. As to treatment: therapeutic diphenylcyclopropenone sensitization with weekly scalp DPC. These data originate in a study of human T cells and chemical hapten exposure. Whole-study results and caveats: Significantly greater numbers of large CDR3 similarity clusters came from expanded TCRs than from controls.

The receptor was isolated from a man between 40 and 49 years old with alopecia areata. Some clones in this sample may be carry-over from other donors' samples. Sample: whole blood, taken in connection with sensitization to the hapten diphenylcyclopropenone (DPC). The chain employs TRBV7-2 and TRBJ2-5; 8 positions match TRBD2. The DNA for the CDR3 is TGTGCCAGCAGCCACGCGGGGGGAGGAGAGACCCAGTACTTC. Its translation: CASSHAGGGETQYF.